The rows below give T cell receptor beta chains drawn from one sample of a study of blood T cells in healthy people across ages. TCRdb re-analysed the 5' RACE reads in MiXCR, keeping a single row per CDR3 protein. The table has some 780,000 distinct CDR3 sequences, roughly three fifths seen once. The sequencing sample was made of blood. Receptors originate from a middle-aged man in good health. Both conserved end residues are part of each CDR3. A D gene is named only where the DNA matches it firmly. Some rows mark clone size as missing; the rest say once, few, many or name a class of expanded clone.

NA,NA,TRBJ2-1,TRBV7-2,CASAPSLLNEQFF,TGTGCCAGCGCACCGTCCCTGTTGAATGAGCAGTTCTTC
NA,NA,TRBJ2-6,TRBV12-3/TRBV12-4,CASSPEDTSGANVLTF,TGTGCCAGCAGTCCCGAAGACACCTCTGGGGCCAACGTCCTGACTTTC
NA,NA,TRBJ1-1,TRBV3-1,CAGSQESGTVNTEAFF,TGTGCCGGCAGCCAAGAGTCAGGGACGGTGAACACTGAAGCTTTCTTT
NA,NA,TRBJ1-4,TRBV20-1,CSASLRGGATNEKLFF,TGCAGTGCTAGTCTCAGGGGAGGCGCAACTAATGAAAAACTGTTTTTT
NA,NA,TRBJ2-2,TRBV2,CASSARVSTGELFF,TGTGCCAGCAGTGCCAGGGTTAGCACCGGGGAGCTGTTTTTT
NA,few,TRBJ2-5,TRBV7-7,CASSHSQETQYF,TGTGCCAGCAGCCATTCCCAAGAGACCCAGTACTTC
TRBD1,NA,TRBJ2-7,TRBV10-3,CAISEARTGTQLAIYEQYF,TGTGCCATCAGTGAGGCCCGGACAGGGACACAATTAGCTATCTACGAGCAGTACTTC
TRBD2,NA,TRBJ2-1,TRBV29-1,CSVQTSGIYNEQFF,TGCAGCGTCCAGACTAGCGGTATTTACAATGAGCAGTTCTTC
TRBD2,few,TRBJ2-7,TRBV4-1,CASSYQREGSYEQYF,TGCGCCAGCAGTTACCAGCGGGAGGGTTCCTACGAGCAGTACTTC
NA,few,TRBJ2-7,TRBV20-1,CSARRDYEQYF,TGCAGTGCTAGAAGGGACTACGAGCAGTACTTC
NA,few,TRBJ2-3,TRBV5-1,CASSPEGRSTDTQYF,TGCGCCAGCAGCCCCGAGGGCAGGAGCACAGATACGCAGTATTTT
NA,NA,TRBJ2-3,TRBV4-3,CASSQDVVGTQYF,TGCGCCAGCAGCCAAGACGTCGTGGGTACGCAGTATTTT
TRBD2,few,TRBJ2-3,TRBV5-1,CASSPLLAGNTDTQYF,TGCGCCAGCAGCCCGCTACTAGCGGGGAACACAGATACGCAGTATTTT
NA,NA,TRBJ1-4,TRBV14,CASSQQLDEKLFF,TGTGCCAGCAGCCAACAGTTAGATGAAAAACTGTTTTTT
TRBD1,NA,TRBJ2-7,TRBV12-3/TRBV12-4,CASSRDRVYEQYF,TGTGCCAGCAGCCGCGACAGGGTCTACGAGCAGTACTTC
NA,NA,TRBJ2-5,TRBV6-6,CASSYSKETQYF,TGTGCCAGCAGTTACTCAAAAGAGACCCAGTACTTC
NA,NA,TRBJ2-3,TRBV28,CASSSPNTDTQYF,TGTGCTAGCAGTTCACCAAACACAGATACGCAGTATTTT
NA,NA,TRBJ1-6,TRBV9,CASSVNAGASNSPLHF,TGTGCCAGCAGCGTTAACGCAGGGGCGAGTAATTCACCCCTCCACTTT
NA,NA,TRBJ2-6,TRBV6-5,CASSWRDSGSGANVLTF,TGTGCCAGCAGTTGGCGGGACAGCGGGTCTGGGGCCAACGTCCTGACTTTC
TRBD1,NA,TRBJ1-2,TRBV7-2,CASSLGVGQGMYGYTF,TGTGCCAGCAGCTTAGGAGTAGGACAGGGCATGTATGGCTACACCTTC
TRBD2,NA,TRBJ2-7,TRBV29-1,CSAISGLAGYEQYF,TGCAGCGCCATAAGCGGACTAGCGGGCTACGAGCAGTACTTC
TRBD1,NA,TRBJ2-7,TRBV6-6,CASSQGQWDEQYF,TGTGCCAGCAGTCAGGGACAGTGGGACGAGCAGTACTTC
NA,NA,TRBJ1-4,TRBV5-1,CASAPRAVTNEKLFF,TGCGCCAGCGCACCCCGGGCTGTAACTAATGAAAAACTGTTTTTT
TRBD1,NA,TRBJ1-6,TRBV11-2,CASSLDPPSGTGYSPLHF,TGTGCCAGCAGCTTAGATCCTCCCAGCGGGACAGGATATTCACCCCTCCACTTT
NA,few,TRBJ2-4,TRBV7-2,CASSLAARNIQYF,TGTGCCAGCAGCTTAGCGGCGAGAAACATTCAGTACTTC
TRBD1,once,TRBJ2-3,TRBV11-2,CASSSWGTGGASPDTQYF,TGTGCCAGCAGCTCCTGGGGGACAGGGGGCGCCTCACCAGATACGCAGTATTTT
NA,NA,TRBJ1-2,TRBV4-3,CASSQELTAGKVGGYTF,TGCGCCAGCAGCCAAGAGTTAACGGCAGGAAAGGTGGGTGGCTACACCTTC
NA,NA,TRBJ2-1,TRBV6-5,CASSQKSTANNEQFF,TGTGCCAGCAGTCAGAAGTCCACAGCCAACAATGAGCAGTTCTTC